The clone carrying this T cell receptor beta chain was detected many times. Used for diagnoses were clinical symptoms, serum thyroxine and TRAb, thyroid ultrasound and orbital computed tomography. The data were obtained in a study of T cells in Graves' hyperthyroidism and ophthalmopathy. Study as a whole: Upon initial diagnosis and before any treatment, peripheral blood was collected.

Template material for amplifying TCR beta CDR3 regions consisted of RNA transcripts. The primer set for the first-round RT-PCR of the TCR CDR3 was HTBI. TCRdb fed the multiplex PCR reads into MiXCR, producing one record per CDR3 protein. The sample contains around 610,000 distinct CDR3 sequences, 14% to 15% of which appear only once. This CDR3 has 14 amino acids. Unmatched junction bases numbered 8, after V lost 6 bases and J lost 3 bases. CDR1 is MDHEN, CDR2 SYDVKM, per germline. Sequencing was done on a sample of blood. This chain joins TRBV28 and TRBJ2-7; 7 positions match TRBD2. This sequence originates from a woman aged 40 to 49 with Graves' ophthalmopathy. Written as DNA, the CDR3 is TGTGCCAGCAGCCGGCGGGGGATTGACTACGAGCAGTACTTC. Translation: CASSRRGIDYEQYF.